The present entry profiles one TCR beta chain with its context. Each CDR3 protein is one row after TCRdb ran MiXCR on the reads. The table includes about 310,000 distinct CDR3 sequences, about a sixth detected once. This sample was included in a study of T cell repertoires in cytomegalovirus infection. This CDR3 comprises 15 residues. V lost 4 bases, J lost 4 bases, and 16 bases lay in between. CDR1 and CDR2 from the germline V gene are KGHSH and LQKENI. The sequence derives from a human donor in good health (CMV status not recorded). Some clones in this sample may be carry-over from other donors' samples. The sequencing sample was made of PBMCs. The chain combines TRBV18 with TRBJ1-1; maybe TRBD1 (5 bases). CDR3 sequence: CASSRTRGEGTEAFF. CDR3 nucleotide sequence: TGTGCCAGCTCACGAACCCGGGGGGAGGGCACTGAAGCTTTCTTT.